Shown below are 15 T cell receptor beta chains from a single sample sequenced in a study of blood T cell repertoires in COVID-19. The assay was immunoSEQ multiplex PCR, and TCRdb's table has in-frame clones only and misses some. This table holds about 170,000 clones, 90% found once. Sequenced material: peripheral blood. These receptors were collected from a man aged 45 to 65 with acute or convalescent COVID-19.

In its sample, this clone was seen once. Other nucleotide sequences from this sample produce the same CDR3. The CDR3 spells CASSVSRQGNEQFF. CDR3 coding DNA: TGTGCCAGCAGTGTATCGAGACAGGGAAATGAGCAGTTCTTC. The chain has TRBV6-4 and TRBJ2-1; 7 nucleotides line up with TRBD1. Germline V lookup: CDR1 MRHNA, CDR2 SNTAGT. V lost 4 bases and J lost 7; bases outside the gene matches: 7. The CDR3 is made up of 14 amino acids.

V is TRBV7-2 and J is TRBJ2-7; the match to TRBD2 covers 14 bases. V lost 4 bases to trimming and J lost 3 bases; unmatched junction nucleotides: 5. This CDR3 is 16 amino acids long. The V gene's germline CDR1 is SGHTA and CDR2 FQGNSA. CDR3 region: CASSSVGTSGSYEQYF. CDR3 in DNA: TGTGCCAGCAGCTCTGTCGGGACTAGCGGGAGCTACGAGCAGTACTTC.

The rearrangement links TRBV28 to TRBJ2-1, with no clear D. The CDR3 is 13 amino acids. CDR1 is MDHEN, CDR2 SYDVKM, per germline. V gave up 5 bases and J gave up 8 bases, with 13 bases separating them. The CDR3 DNA reads TGTGCCAGCAGTCTTTTGGGCCGGTATGAGCAGTTCTTC. It is translated as CASSLLGRYEQFF.

The rearrangement joins TRBV29-1 to TRBJ1-4; possible D gene TRBD1, 5 bases. Looked up from germline, CDR1 is SQVTM and CDR2 is ANQGSEA. CDR3 size: 14 residues. V gave up 6 bases and J gave up 3 bases, with 14 bases separating them. The chain's CDR3 is CSVPRRGANEKLFF. The CDR3, as DNA: TGCAGCGTCCCCAGGCGGGGGGCTAATGAAAAACTGTTTTTT.

The CDR3 here is CAIRRGQNTNMNTEAFF. As DNA, the CDR3 is TGTGCCATCAGGAGGGGACAGAACACCAATATGAACACTGAAGCTTTCTTT. This chain uses TRBV10-3 with TRBJ1-1; 7 bases fit TRBD1. CDR3 length: 17 residues. From germline, CDR1 is ENHRY and CDR2 SYGVKD. With 6 bases clipped from V and 0 bases from J, the junction kept 13 bases outside the gene matches.

This clone was counted once. Here the CDR3 DNA reads TGTGCCAGCAGCTTCCTAGCGAACAATGAGCAGTTCTTC. Protein sequence: CASSFLANNEQFF. The chain joins TRBV13 to TRBJ2-1; weak D call: TRBD2 (6 bases). The CDR3 is 13 residues long. Germline V lookup: CDR1 PRHDT, CDR2 FYEKMQ (reference sequence). Trimming shortened V by 3 bases and J by 5 bases, and 8 bases separated the two germline ends. Looking up the rest from reference TRBV13 and TRBJ2-1 gives the full variable domain: AAGVIQSPRHLIKEKRETATLKCYPIPRHDTVYWYQQGPGQDPQFLISFYEKMQSDKGSIPDRFSAQQFSDYHSELNMSSLELGDSALYFCASSFLANNEQFFGPGTRLTVL.

This chain links TRBV7-9 with TRBJ2-7, with D perhaps matching TRBD1 (6 bases). The germline V and J ends were trimmed by 5 bases and 0 bases, with 17 bases remaining between them. Germline V lookup: CDR1 SEHNR, CDR2 FQNEAQ (reference sequence). The CDR3 extends over 16 amino acids. DNA for the CDR3: TGTGCCAGCAGCCCATGGACCGGGACAACCTCCTACGAGCAGTACTTC. It is translated as CASSPWTGTTSYEQYF. The full variable domain, its missing parts supplied by reference TRBV7-9 and TRBJ2-7, is DTGVSQNPRHKITKRGQNVTFRCDPISEHNRLYWYRQTLGQGPEFLTYFQNEAQLEKSRLLSDRFSAERPKGSFSTLEIQRTEQGDSAMYLCASSPWTGTTSYEQYFGPGTRLTVT.

This chain connects TRBV6-2 or TRBV6-3 to TRBJ1-5; the match to TRBD1 covers 8 bases. J was trimmed by 3 bases and V by 5 bases; bases with no gene match: 12. The germline V gene has CDR1 MNHEY and CDR2 SVGEGT. The CDR3 sequence is 17 residues long. CDR3 nucleotide sequence: TGTGCCAGCAGTCCCAGTTTTGGACAGGGTCACAATCAGCCCCAGCATTTT. Residues: CASSPSFGQGHNQPQHF.

The chain employs TRBV9 and TRBJ2-3; perhaps TRBD2 as D (6 bases). The CDR3 spans 13 residues. With 6 bases removed from V and 2 bases from J, the gap between germline ends came to 10 bases. The germline V gene encodes CDR1 SGDLS and CDR2 YYNGEE. CDR3 sequence reads: CASNREHTDTQYF. The CDR3 region has the DNA TGTGCCAGCAACCGGGAGCACACAGATACGCAGTATTTT.

The rearrangement links TRBV12-3 or TRBV12-4 to TRBJ2-1; D possibly corresponds to TRBD1 (6 bases). The CDR3 consists of 13 residues. V gave up 5 bases and J gave up 4 bases, with 9 bases separating them. CDR3: CASSPDRYNEQFF. The CDR3 DNA is TGTGCCAGCAGTCCCGACAGGTACAATGAGCAGTTCTTC.

The chain uses TRBV4-2 and TRBJ2-2, with 9 bases identical to TRBD2. After removal of 0 bases from V and 4 bases from J, the junction contained 9 bases not matched to a gene. The germline V gene has CDR1 LGHNA and CDR2 YNFKEQ. CDR3 length equals 18 residues. CDR3 protein: CASSQDVAGGPGTGELFF. The CDR3 coding sequence is TGTGCCAGCAGCCAAGATGTGGCGGGAGGGCCGGGCACCGGGGAGCTGTTTTTT.

The chain combines TRBV7-2 with TRBJ2-7, with 9 bases lining up with TRBD2. The CDR3 has 15 amino acids. Germline values: CDR1 SGHTA, CDR2 FQGNSA. V was pared by 3 bases and J by 4 bases, with 7 bases of the junction left unmatched. CDR3 bases: TGTGCCAGCAGCTTTAGGCCTAGCGGGAAGTACGAGCAGTACTTC. This codes for CASSFRPSGKYEQYF.

In its sample, this clone was seen once. The chain carries TRBV9 and TRBJ2-4; D might be TRBD1 (5 bases). CDR1 SGDLS and CDR2 YYNGEE come from the germline V gene. V was clipped by 3 bases and J by 2 bases, with 12 bases between them. This CDR3 region has 15 residues. The DNA of the CDR3 is TGTGCCAGCAGCGCCTTTTCAGGGCCCAAAAACATTCAGTACTTC. It specifies CASSAFSGPKNIQYF.

In its sample, this clone was seen a few times. The chain is built from TRBV30 and TRBJ1-6; a possible D gene is TRBD1 (6 bases). This CDR3 is 14 amino acids long. The V gene lost 3 bases and the J gene lost 2 bases, with 8 bases spanning the gap. Germline lookup yields CDR1 GTSNPN and CDR2 SVGIG (reference sequence). CDR3 region: CAWRRDTYNSPLHF. The CDR3 DNA follows: TGTGCCTGGAGACGGGACACCTATAATTCACCCCTCCACTTT. The entire variable domain, with the rest obtained from reference TRBV30 and TRBJ1-6, is as follows: SQTIHQWPATLVQPVGSPLSLECTVEGTSNPNLYWYRQAAGRGLQLLFYSVGIGQISSEVPQNLSASRPQDRQFILSSKKLLLSDSGFYLCAWRRDTYNSPLHFGNGTRLTVT.

The chain uses TRBV3-1 (or the pseudogene TRBV3-2) and TRBJ1-6; 8 nucleotides agree with TRBD1. This CDR3 has 15 residues. J lost 5 bases, V lost 0 bases, and 0 bases had no gene match. Germline CDR1 reads LGHDT; CDR2 reads YNNKEL (reference sequence). CDR3 DNA: TGTGCCAGCAGCCAAGAGGACAGGGATAATTCACCCCTCCACTTT. This translates into CASSQEDRDNSPLHF.